Presented here are 4 T cell receptor beta chains from one specimen sequenced in a study of shared clonotypes between healthy human individuals (dated by TCRdb to about 2020). Library prep was done by the immunoSEQ multiplex PCR assay. The clones in this table, taken by TCRdb from immuneACCESS, are in-frame only. Not every clone is retained; where verified, under half of the shortfall comes from an unresolved V gene, and the cause of the rest is unknown. For this sample the table gives 2,500,000 or so clones, of which 92% were detected only once. The ten largest clonotypes hold approximately 0.39% of the sample. Material: naive CD4+ T cells from PBMCs. The label giving this sample's cell subset or site can be read as: CD45RA+ positively selected. All receptors derive from a man between 18 and 29 years old in good health. Some clones in this sample may be carry-over from other donors' samples.

The rearrangement uses TRBV5-1 and TRBJ2-3; the D gene is possibly TRBD2 (6 bases). Per germline, CDR1 SGHRS and CDR2 YFSETQ. V was clipped by 2 bases and J by 1 base, with 17 bases between them. The CDR3 covers 17 residues. CDR3 sequence (DNA): TGCGCCAGCAGCTTCAATTTAAGGGAGGCGGGCACAGATACGCAGTATTTT. Translating it yields CASSFNLREAGTDTQYF.

The chain couples TRBV7-3 to TRBJ2-2; 7 bases map to TRBD2. V trimming: 1 base; J trimming: 1 base; junction bases outside the gene matches: 6. The CDR3 consists of 17 residues. From germline, CDR1 is SGHTA and CDR2 FQGTGA. The DNA for the CDR3 is TGTGCCAGCAGCTTAATTATGGCTAGCGGGAACACCGGGGAGCTGTTTTTT. The encoded protein is CASSLIMASGNTGELFF.

This CDR3 reads CSGGEMETQYF. The CDR3 DNA is TGCAGTGGGGGAGAAATGGAGACCCAGTACTTC. V is TRBV20-1 and J is TRBJ2-5; TRBD2 is a possible D gene (5 bases). Trimming took off 7 bases at V and 5 bases at J, with 11 bases between the two ends. The CDR3 has 11 residues. Per the germline V gene, CDR1 is DFQATT and CDR2 is SNEGSKA (reference sequence).

V is TRBV30 and J is TRBJ2-1; tentatively, D is TRBD1 (6 bases). V dropped 1 base and J dropped 5 bases, with 9 bases sitting between them. There are 13 residues in the CDR3. CDR1 GTSNPN and CDR2 SVGIG come from the germline V gene (reference sequence). CDR3 in DNA: TGTGCCTGGAGTGATGACAGGAACAATGAGCAGTTCTTC. Translating gives CAWSDDRNNEQFF.